This T cell receptor (beta chain) derives from a study of HIV-infected children after antiretroviral therapy interruption. The study, taken as a whole, reports: The Gini coefficient of naive CD4+ repertoires rose, returning to baseline by 3 years.

RNA-based 3' RACE libraries used unique molecular identifiers. Each CDR3 protein is one row after TCRdb ran MiXCR on the 3' RACE reads. The sample includes 40,000 to 50,000 distinct CDR3 sequences, around 4.7% of them seen just once. This clonotype occurred many times. What it recognizes is unknown. CDR3 length: 15 amino acids. V shed 4 bases and J shed 2 bases, with 14 bases lying between them. Germline V lookup: CDR1 SGHRS, CDR2 YFSETQ. The treatment here: PENTA 11 planned treatment interruption arm or continuous ART arm. Only samples with at least 5 million viable PBMCs qualified. The chain carries TRBV5-1 and TRBJ2-3; D is possibly TRBD2 (7 bases). This TCR came from a pool of human donors with HIV. The starting material was CD45RA+ CD4+ T cells from PBMCs, pooled from several time points, obtained from a donor given antiretroviral therapy, either interrupted or continuous. As for subset: naive CD4+ CD45RA+ CD45RO- T cells. For the CDR3, the DNA is TGCGCCAGCAGCATTGGTGCGGGGGCCACAGATACGCAGTATTTT. This translates into CASSIGAGATDTQYF.